This T cell receptor (beta chain) was sequenced for a study of Ad26.COV2.S vaccination and SARS-CoV-2 variants. Notes on this clone: Antigen: not known.

Findings of the study overall: Responses of spike-specific T cells (both CD8+ and CD4+) reportedly showed substantial breadth after vaccination.

Sample treatment: 15 to 20 received Ad26.COV2.S at low or high dose, single or two shots; about 5 received placebo; per-sample allocation not given. Samples came from day 63 after the first vaccine or placebo injection. Some clones are missing from TCRdb's copy, which holds only in-frame ones; the method was immunoSEQ multiplex PCR. The data hold around 310,000 clones, with under 90% observed a single time. V was cut by 0 bases and J by 0 bases, with 15 bases left in between. Germline-derived CDR1 and CDR2 are LNHDA and SQIVND (reference sequence). This CDR3 has 18 residues. Sequenced material: peripheral blood, taken in a trial of Ad26.COV2.S vaccine versus placebo. The receptor's source is a person aged 18-65 years who received the Ad26.COV2.S COVID-19 vaccine or a placebo. The chain couples TRBV19 to TRBJ1-5; tentative D call: TRBD1 (6 bases). The CDR3 reads CASSIDLRTVNSNQPQHF. The CDR3 DNA reads as TGTGCCAGTAGTATAGATTTGAGGACAGTAAATAGCAATCAGCCCCAGCATTTT.